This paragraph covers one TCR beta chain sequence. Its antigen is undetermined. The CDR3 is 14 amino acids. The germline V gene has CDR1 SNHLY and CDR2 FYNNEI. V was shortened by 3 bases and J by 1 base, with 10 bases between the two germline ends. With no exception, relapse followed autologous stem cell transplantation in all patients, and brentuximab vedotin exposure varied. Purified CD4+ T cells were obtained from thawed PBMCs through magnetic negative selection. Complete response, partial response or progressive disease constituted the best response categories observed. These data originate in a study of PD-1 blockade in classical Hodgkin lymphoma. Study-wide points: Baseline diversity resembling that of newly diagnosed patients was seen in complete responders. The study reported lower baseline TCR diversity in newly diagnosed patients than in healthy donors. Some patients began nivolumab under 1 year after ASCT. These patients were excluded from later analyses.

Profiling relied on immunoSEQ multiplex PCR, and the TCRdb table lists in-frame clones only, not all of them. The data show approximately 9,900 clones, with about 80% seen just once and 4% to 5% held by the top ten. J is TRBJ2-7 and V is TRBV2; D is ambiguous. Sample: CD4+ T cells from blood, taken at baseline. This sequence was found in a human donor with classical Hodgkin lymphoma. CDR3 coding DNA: TGTGCCAGCAGTGACTTCGGTTCGTCCTACGAGCAGTACTTC. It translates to CASSDFGSSYEQYF.